The T cell receptor (beta chain) described here comes from a study of T cells in Graves' hyperthyroidism and ophthalmopathy. Disease duration was under 3 months in the ophthalmopathy patients, who also had a Clinical Activity Score of at least 3 and a NOSPECS grade of at least 4. TCR beta CDR3 regions were amplified from RNA transcripts. The HTBI set primed first-round TCR CDR3 RT-PCR. MiXCR, run by TCRdb on the multiplex PCR reads, gives a single entry per CDR3 protein. The sample lists roughly 520,000 distinct CDR3 sequences, 24% occurring once. This CDR3 spans 18 amino acids. CDR1 is SGDLS, CDR2 YYNGEE, per germline. Deletions cut 0 bases from V and 1 base from J, with 20 bases between.

The sequenced sample consisted of blood. The chain joins TRBV9 to TRBJ2-7, with D perhaps matching TRBD1 (7 bases). The sequence derives from a woman in her twenties or thirties with Graves' ophthalmopathy. Here the CDR3 reads CASSVGGRGTDFSYEQYF. The DNA of the CDR3 is TGTGCCAGCAGCGTAGGGGGACGCGGGACAGATTTTTCCTACGAGCAGTACTTC.